Each of the 24 T cell receptor beta chains below was sequenced from the same sample in a study of immune characterization of retroperitoneal liposarcoma. MiXCR was run by TCRdb on the PCR reads, yielding one entry per CDR3 protein. The table lists roughly 9,800 distinct CDR3 sequences, 20% to 30% of them singletons. The sequenced sample consisted of blood. The source is a male donor with retroperitoneal liposarcoma.

The V and J genes are TRBV23-1 and TRBJ2-1; D ambiguous. TRBV23-1 has ORF status, its function being uncertain. This CDR3 comprises 10 residues. V shed 4 bases and J shed 8 bases, with 3 bases lying between them. The CDR3 nucleotides read TGCGCCAGCAGTCTATATGAGCAGTTCTTC. Protein: CASSLYEQFF.

The chain combines TRBV12-3 or TRBV12-4 with TRBJ2-4; TRBD1 agrees at 7 bases. Germline trimming cut 6 bases from V and 13 bases from J; bases unmatched to any gene: 21. This CDR3 region has 16 residues. The CDR3 loop reads CASSPTDRSSYNEQYF. CDR3 coding DNA: TGTGCCAGCAGCCCGACGGACAGGTCATCCTACAATGAGCAGTACTTC.

V gene TRBV27 combines with J gene TRBJ2-5; 8 nucleotides align to TRBD2. This CDR3 has 14 residues. Trimming cost V 6 bases and J 11 bases; bases outside gene matches: 14. The germline V gene has CDR1 MNHEY and CDR2 SMNVEV (reference sequence). The CDR3 sequence: CASSAGTSHNEQYF. CDR3 bases: TGTGCCAGCAGCGCCGGGACTAGTCACAATGAGCAGTACTTC.

This clonotype is judged medium-sized (0.01 to 0.1%). This rearrangement joins TRBV6-1 to TRBJ2-1; 11 nucleotides align to TRBD1. Germline CDR1 MNHNS, CDR2 SASEGT. With V trimmed by 5 bases and J by 10 bases, 10 bases remained unmatched. CDR3 length: 15 residues. CDR3 loop: CASSPPGTGGGEQFF. CDR3 nucleotides: TGTGCCAGCAGTCCTCCCGGGACAGGGGGAGGCGAGCAGTTCTTC.

The chain combines TRBV12-3 or TRBV12-4 with TRBJ2-1; perhaps TRBD2 as D (5 bases). The J call could be wrong; TRBJ2-5 is a better fit for the DNA end. The CDR3 is 15 amino acids. CDR3 bases: TGTGCCAGCAGTACCGACGGCCTCTGGGAGGAGACCCAGTACTTC. It translates to CASSTDGLWEETQYF.

In this sample, this clonotype turned up many times. The V gene is TRBV6-1, the J gene TRBJ1-4; 10 bases fit TRBD1. CDR1 and CDR2 from the germline V gene are MNHNS and SASEGT. This CDR3 has 18 amino acids. V lost 3 bases and J lost 4; bases outside the gene matches: 11. CDR3 bases: TGTGCCAGCAGTGAGAGGACAGGGGGGGTGCTCGGTAATGAAAAACTGTTTTTT. Its translation is CASSERTGGVLGNEKLFF.

The chain recombines TRBV14 with TRBJ1-3; D ambiguous. The CDR3 has 15 amino acids. V lost 3 bases, J lost 0 bases, and 9 bases lay in between. CDR1 and CDR2 from the germline V gene are SGHDN and FVKESK. The CDR3 coding sequence is TGTGCCAGCAGCCAGGACTTCGACTCTGGAAACACCATATATTTT. It codes for CASSQDFDSGNTIYF.

This clonotype occurred a few times. The chain links TRBV11-2 to TRBJ2-1, with 7 bases matching TRBD2. This CDR3 has 14 residues. The germline gives CDR1 SGHAT, CDR2 FQNNGV. V was clipped by 5 bases and J by 3 bases; unmatched bases: 4. Written as DNA, the CDR3 is TGTGCCAGCAGCCGAGCGGGGTTCTACAATGAGCAGTTCTTC. This encodes CASSRAGFYNEQFF.

V is TRBV5-1 and J is TRBJ2-1, with 10 bases matching TRBD2. The CDR3 extends over 16 amino acids. V dropped 4 bases and J dropped 8; count of bases not matched to a gene: 12. Germline lookup yields CDR1 SGHRS and CDR2 YFSETQ. CDR3 residues: CASSADSGRANYEQFF. CDR3 in DNA: TGCGCCAGCAGCGCAGACAGCGGGAGGGCCAACTATGAGCAGTTCTTC.

This clonotype was seen a few times. The chain joins TRBV3-1 to TRBJ1-4; D not resolved. V lost 4 bases and J lost 7, with 7 bases in between. This CDR3 is 12 amino acids long. Germline V gene sequence: CDR1 LGHDT, CDR2 YNNKEL (reference sequence). CDR3 in DNA: TGTGCCAGCAGCCTGGACCGTGAAAAACTGTTTTTT. Translation gives CASSLDREKLFF.

This clonotype was seen ten or more times. V usage is TRBV5-1 and J usage is TRBJ1-1; no reliable D call. This CDR3 is built from 13 residues. The V gene's germline CDR1 is SGHRS and CDR2 YFSETQ. V was clipped by 0 bases and J by 1 base, with 4 bases between them. The CDR3 reads CASSLDPNTEAFF. The CDR3 DNA reads as TGCGCCAGCAGCTTGGATCCGAACACTGAAGCTTTCTTT.

The chain uses TRBV10-2 and TRBJ2-1, with D maybe TRBD2 (6 bases). TRBJ2-7 matches the DNA end more closely, so the J call is doubtful. Germline lookup yields CDR1 WSHSY and CDR2 SAAADI. The CDR3 has 14 residues. As DNA, the CDR3 is TGCGCCAGCAGTGAGAGGAGGGACCCCTACGAGCAGTACTTC. This encodes CASSERRDPYEQYF.

This clonotype was counted between two and nine times. V is TRBV7-2 and J is TRBJ1-3; D gene ambiguous. Trimming removed 0 bases from V and 4 bases from J, with 4 bases in between. Germline V gene data show CDR1 as SGHTA and CDR2 as FQGNSA. CDR3 length: 13 amino acids. CDR3 residues: CASSLALGNTIYF. The DNA for the CDR3 is TGTGCCAGCAGCTTAGCGTTGGGAAACACCATATATTTT.

This clonotype appeared many times. This chain joins TRBV6-1 and TRBJ1-2, with 8 bases that match TRBD1. V was clipped by 5 bases and J by 6 bases; unmatched bases: 5. This CDR3 has 13 amino acids. The germline gives CDR1 MNHNS, CDR2 SASEGT. In DNA, the CDR3 is TGTGCCAGCAGTCACGGACAGGGCGATGGCTACACCTTC. Translating it yields CASSHGQGDGYTF.

CDR3 protein: CSVHSGPVYGYTF. CDR3 nucleotide sequence: TGCAGCGTCCACTCGGGACCCGTCTATGGCTACACCTTC. The chain is built from TRBV29-1 and TRBJ1-2, with a possible D match to TRBD1 (5 bases). The germline gives CDR1 SQVTM, CDR2 ANQGSEA. The CDR3 totals 13 residues. Deletions cut 6 bases from V and 4 bases from J, with 15 bases between.

Details on this clonotype: A much bigger clone sits one base away, suggesting this may be a read error. The chain links TRBV10-1 to TRBJ2-3; the match to TRBD2 covers 10 bases. Germline CDR1 WNHNN, CDR2 SYGVQD (reference sequence). This CDR3 is 16 amino acids long. CDR3 residues: CTSSESPSGGGDTQYF. CDR3 in DNA: TGCACCAGCAGTGAGTCGCCTAGCGGGGGTGGAGATACGCAGTATTTT.

This rearrangement joins TRBV6-4 to TRBJ2-2; TRBD2 matches 10 bases. Germline lookup yields CDR1 MRHNA and CDR2 SNTAGT. The CDR3 extends over 16 amino acids. V lost 4 bases and J lost 4; bases outside the gene matches: 6. The CDR3 protein is CASSVSGGAVTGELFF. The CDR3 DNA sequence: TGTGCCAGCAGTGTCAGCGGGGGGGCCGTCACCGGGGAGCTGTTTTTT.

This clonotype was detected ten times or more. The V and J genes are TRBV6-1 and TRBJ2-5; 7 bases map to TRBD2. J gave up 1 base and V 5 bases, and 10 bases lay outside the gene matches. Germline values: CDR1 MNHNS, CDR2 SASEGT. CDR3 length: 16 amino acids. The CDR3 reads CASSSPSGEGQETQYF. The CDR3 nucleotides are TGTGCCAGCAGTTCTCCGAGCGGGGAGGGCCAAGAGACCCAGTACTTC.

The rearrangement uses TRBV7-2 and TRBJ2-4; D is possibly TRBD1 or TRBD2 (6 bases each). V was shortened by 1 base and J by 5 bases, with 9 bases between the two germline ends. Germline CDR1 reads SGHTA; CDR2 reads FQGNSA. There are 14 residues in the CDR3. The CDR3 DNA is TGTGCCAGCAGCTTAGGAGGGGGGCAAAACATTCAGTACTTC. Amino acid sequence: CASSLGGGQNIQYF.

This clonotype counts as medium-sized (0.01 to 0.1%). The V and J genes are TRBV6-1 and TRBJ2-1; D possibly corresponds to TRBD2 (6 bases). The J call may be mistaken, given a closer DNA end match to TRBJ2-7. Germline lookup yields CDR1 MNHNS and CDR2 SASEGT. There are 14 residues in the CDR3. This chain's CDR3 is CASSEGGVWYEQYV. The CDR3 DNA reads as TGTGCCAGCAGTGAAGGGGGGGTTTGGTACGAGCAGTACGTC.

This clonotype was seen a handful of times. V usage is TRBV6-1 and J usage is TRBJ2-1; the D gene is possibly TRBD2 (6 bases). Trimming took 7 bases from V and 10 from J, leaving 20 bases between them. This CDR3 comprises 14 residues. The V gene's germline CDR1 is MNHNS and CDR2 SASEGT. CDR3 sequence: CASNLRDASREQFF. In nucleotides, the CDR3 is TGTGCCAGCAACCTGCGGGACGCGTCCCGGGAGCAGTTCTTC.

The chain uses TRBV4-3 and TRBJ2-1; D call uncertain. Germline V gene data show CDR1 as LGHNA and CDR2 as YSLEER. This CDR3 has 15 amino acids. The V and J ends lost 0 bases and 10 bases respectively, with 16 bases between them. The CDR3, as DNA: TGCGCCAGCAGCCAAGAAGGAGCCCAGACGCGGGAGCAGTTCTTC. Encoded protein: CASSQEGAQTREQFF.

This clonotype was seen only a few times. A clone one base away is much larger, so this may be a read error. The chain carries TRBV4-2 and TRBJ2-3; 9 positions match TRBD2. Per the germline V gene, CDR1 is LGHNA and CDR2 is YNFKEQ. CDR3 length: 16 amino acids. CDR3 sequence reads: CASSQDLSGGTDTQDF. The CDR3, as DNA: TGTGCCAGCAGCCAAGATCTTAGCGGGGGCACAGATACGCAGGATTTT.

This clonotype was counted at least ten times. This chain uses TRBV6-4 with TRBJ2-3, with 7 bases lining up with TRBD1. Trimming at V came to 0 bases and at J to 4 bases, leaving 1 base not matched to a gene. The germline V gene has CDR1 MRHNA and CDR2 SNTAGT. CDR3 length: 14 amino acids. The CDR3 loop is CASSDSQGADTQYF. CDR3 coding DNA: TGTGCCAGCAGTGACTCGCAGGGGGCAGATACGCAGTATTTT.